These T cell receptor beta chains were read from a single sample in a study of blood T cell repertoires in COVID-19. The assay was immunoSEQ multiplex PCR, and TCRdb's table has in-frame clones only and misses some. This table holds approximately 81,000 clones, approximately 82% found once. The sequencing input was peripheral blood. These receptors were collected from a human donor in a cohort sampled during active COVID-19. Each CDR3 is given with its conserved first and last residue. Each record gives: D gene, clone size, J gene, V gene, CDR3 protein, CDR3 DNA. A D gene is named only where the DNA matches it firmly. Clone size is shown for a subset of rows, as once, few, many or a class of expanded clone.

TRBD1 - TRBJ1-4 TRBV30 CAWSDRGIEKLFF TGTGCCTGGAGTGACAGGGGGATCGAAAAACTGTTTTTT
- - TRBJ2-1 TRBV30 CAWSVQDYNEQFF TGTGCCTGGAGTGTACAGGATTACAATGAGCAGTTCTTC
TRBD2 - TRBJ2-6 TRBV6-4 CASSDQPPGTSGGSGANVLTF TGTGCCAGCAGTGACCAACCTCCCGGGACTAGCGGGGGTTCTGGGGCCAACGTCCTGACTTTC
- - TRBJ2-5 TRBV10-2 CASGTRQETQYF TGCGCCAGTGGGACAAGACAAGAGACCCAGTACTTC
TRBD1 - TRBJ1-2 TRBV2 CASSLGTGYGYTF TGTGCCAGCAGTCTCGGGACAGGGTATGGCTACACCTTC
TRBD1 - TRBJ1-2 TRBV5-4 CASNIQGIYRSGYTF TGTGCCAGCAACATACAGGGGATATATAGAAGTGGCTACACCTTC
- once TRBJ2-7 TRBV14 CASSHEREFYEQYF TGTGCCAGCAGCCACGAGAGAGAGTTCTACGAGCAGTACTTC
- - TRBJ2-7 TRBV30 CAWSFEEYEQYF TGTGCCTGGAGTTTTGAGGAATACGAGCAGTACTTC
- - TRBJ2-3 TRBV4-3 CASSQDLTRWRGRADTQYF TGCGCCAGCAGCCAAGATCTTACCCGGTGGCGGGGGCGGGCAGATACGCAGTATTTT
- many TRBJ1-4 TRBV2 CASSGIRSGKLFF TGTGCCAGCAGTGGGATTCGGAGCGGAAAACTGTTTTTT
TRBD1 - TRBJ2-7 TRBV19 CASSRAAGTGNYEQYF TGTGCCAGTAGTCGAGCCGCCGGGACAGGGAACTACGAGCAGTACTTC
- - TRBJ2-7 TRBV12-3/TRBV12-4 CASGYPRGEQYF TGTGCCAGCGGCTACCCTCGGGGGGAGCAGTACTTC
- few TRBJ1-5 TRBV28 CASSFSFTGRNQPQHF TGTGCCAGCAGTTTCTCCTTTACAGGGCGCAATCAGCCCCAGCATTTT
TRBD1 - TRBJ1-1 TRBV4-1 CASRIQGTGAEAFF TGCGCCAGCAGGATACAGGGGACGGGGGCTGAAGCTTTCTTT
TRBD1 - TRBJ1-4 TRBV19 CASSTYRGRKEKLFF TGTGCCAGTAGTACCTACAGGGGGCGGAAAGAAAAACTGTTTTTT
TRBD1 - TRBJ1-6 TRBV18 CASSPPGGGGSPLHF TGTGCCAGCTCACCGCCTGGAGGGGGCGGTTCACCCCTCCACTTT
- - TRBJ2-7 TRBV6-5 CASSYPSYEQYF TGTGCCAGCAGTTACCCCAGCTACGAGCAGTACTTC
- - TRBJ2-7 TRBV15 CATSITTGSYEQYF TGTGCCACCAGCATTACTACAGGCTCCTACGAGCAGTACTTC
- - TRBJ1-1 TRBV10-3 CATRREGVTEAFF TGTGCCACCCGTAGGGAGGGTGTCACTGAAGCTTTCTTT
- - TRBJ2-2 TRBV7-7 CASSSPKGGRSTGELFF TGTGCTAGCAGCTCCCCGAAAGGGGGTCGGAGCACCGGGGAGCTGTTTTTT
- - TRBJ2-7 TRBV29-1 CSARSPYEQYF TGCAGCGCCCGTTCCCCCTACGAGCAGTACTTC
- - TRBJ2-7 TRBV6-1 CASSDRGRSEQYF TGTGCCAGCAGTGACCGAGGGCGCTCCGAGCAGTACTTC
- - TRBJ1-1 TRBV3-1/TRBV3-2 CASSPAQGDTEAFF TGTGCCAGCAGCCCGGCGCAGGGCGACACTGAAGCTTTCTTT
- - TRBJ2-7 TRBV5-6 CASSLDGYEQYF TGTGCCAGCAGCTTGGACGGCTACGAGCAGTACTTC
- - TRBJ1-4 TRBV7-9 CASSLVGQNEKLFF TGTGCCAGCAGCTTAGTGGGGCAGAATGAAAAACTGTTTTTT
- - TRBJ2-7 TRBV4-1 CASSRTLGGASYEQYF TGCGCCAGCAGCCGAACCCTGGGGGGGGCCTCCTACGAGCAGTACTTC
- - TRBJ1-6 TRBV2 CASRDQGPYNSPLHF TGTGCCAGCAGGGACCAGGGGCCGTATAATTCACCCCTCCACTTT